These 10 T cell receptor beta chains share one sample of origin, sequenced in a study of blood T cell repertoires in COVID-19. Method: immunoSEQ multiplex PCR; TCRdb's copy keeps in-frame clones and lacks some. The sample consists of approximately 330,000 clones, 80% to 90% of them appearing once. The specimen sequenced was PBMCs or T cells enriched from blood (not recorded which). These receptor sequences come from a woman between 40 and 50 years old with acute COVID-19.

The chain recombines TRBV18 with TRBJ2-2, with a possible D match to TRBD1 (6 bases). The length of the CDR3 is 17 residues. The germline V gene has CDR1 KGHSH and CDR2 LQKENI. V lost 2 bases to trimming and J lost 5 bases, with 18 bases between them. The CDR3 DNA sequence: TGTGCCAGCTCACCAACCGCAGGGGTTTTGGAAACCGGGGAGCTGTTTTTT. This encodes CASSPTAGVLETGELFF.

The CDR3 here is CASSSYSGRKETQYF. In DNA, the CDR3 is TGTGCCAGCAGTTCATATAGCGGGAGAAAAGAGACCCAGTACTTC. V gene TRBV27 combines with J gene TRBJ2-5, with 9 nucleotides matching TRBD2. This CDR3 comprises 15 residues. Germline-derived CDR1 and CDR2 are MNHEY and SMNVEV (reference sequence). With 4 bases clipped from V and 3 bases from J, the junction kept 6 bases outside the gene matches.

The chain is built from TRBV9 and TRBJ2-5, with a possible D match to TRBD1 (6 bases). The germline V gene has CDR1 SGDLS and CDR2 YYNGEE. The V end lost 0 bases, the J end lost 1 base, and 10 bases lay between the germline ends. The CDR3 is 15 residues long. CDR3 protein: CASSVAGGLQETQYF. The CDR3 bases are TGTGCCAGCAGCGTAGCTGGGGGCCTCCAAGAGACCCAGTACTTC. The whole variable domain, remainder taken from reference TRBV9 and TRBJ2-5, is DSGVTQTPKHLITATGQRVTLRCSPRSGDLSVYWYQQSLDQGLQFLIQYYNGEERAKGNILERFSAQQFPDLHSELNLSSLELGDSALYFCASSVAGGLQETQYFGPGTRLLVL.

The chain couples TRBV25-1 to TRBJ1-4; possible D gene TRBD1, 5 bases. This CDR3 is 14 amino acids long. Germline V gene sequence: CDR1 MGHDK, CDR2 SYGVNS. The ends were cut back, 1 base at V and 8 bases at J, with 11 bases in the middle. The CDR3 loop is CASSESGGYEKLFF. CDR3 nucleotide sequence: TGTGCCAGCAGTGAATCGGGGGGTTACGAAAAACTGTTTTTT.

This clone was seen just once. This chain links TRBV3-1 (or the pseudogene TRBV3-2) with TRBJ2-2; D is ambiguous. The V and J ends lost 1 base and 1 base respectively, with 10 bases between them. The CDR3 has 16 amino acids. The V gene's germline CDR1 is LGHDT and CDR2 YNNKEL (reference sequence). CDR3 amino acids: CASSQVLVGNTGELFF. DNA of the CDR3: TGTGCCAGCAGCCAAGTCTTGGTCGGGAACACCGGGGAGCTGTTTTTT.

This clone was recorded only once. This CDR3 is CASSLRGKETQYF. The CDR3 DNA is TGTGCCAGCAGTTTAAGAGGGAAAGAGACCCAGTACTTC. The chain combines TRBV12-3 or TRBV12-4 with TRBJ2-5, with a possible D match to TRBD2 (5 bases). This CDR3 spans 13 amino acids. V shed 2 bases and J shed 3 bases, with 7 bases lying between them.

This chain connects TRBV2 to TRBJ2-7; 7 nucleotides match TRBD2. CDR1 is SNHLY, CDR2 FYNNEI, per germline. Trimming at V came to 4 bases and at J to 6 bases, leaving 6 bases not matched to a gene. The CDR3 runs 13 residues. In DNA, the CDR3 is TGTGCCAGCAGTGCCTCCGGACTAGGCGAGCAGTACTTC. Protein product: CASSASGLGEQYF.

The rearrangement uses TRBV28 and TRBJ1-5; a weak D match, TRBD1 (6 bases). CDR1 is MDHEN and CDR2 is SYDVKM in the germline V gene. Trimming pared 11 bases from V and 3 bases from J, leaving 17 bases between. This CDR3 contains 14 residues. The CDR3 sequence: CASTAGAFNQPQHF. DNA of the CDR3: TGTGCCTCCACTGCGGGGGCCTTCAATCAGCCCCAGCATTTT.

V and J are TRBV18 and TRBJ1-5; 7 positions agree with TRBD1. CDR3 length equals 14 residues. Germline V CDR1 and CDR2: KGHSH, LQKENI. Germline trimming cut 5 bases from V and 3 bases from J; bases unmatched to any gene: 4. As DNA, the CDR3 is TGTGCCAGCTCAGAACAGGGGACCAATCAGCCCCAGCATTTT. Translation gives CASSEQGTNQPQHF.

CDR3 sequence reads: CASSLNRYNEQFF. Written as DNA, the CDR3 is TGTGCCAGCAGCTTGAACAGGTACAATGAGCAGTTCTTC. This chain connects TRBV11-3 to TRBJ2-1; tentative D call: TRBD1 (5 bases). V lost 3 bases to trimming and J lost 4 bases, with 7 bases between them. This CDR3 contains 13 residues. Looked up from germline, CDR1 is SGHNT and CDR2 is YENEEA.